Sequencing of this T cell receptor (beta chain) was carried out in a study of T cells in Graves' hyperthyroidism and ophthalmopathy. Across the whole study: Peripheral blood was taken when the disease was first diagnosed, before any treatment began.

This clonotype showed up many times. It was RNA transcripts that yielded the amplified TCR beta CDR3 regions. During a first-round RT-PCR of the TCR CDR3, the HTBI primer set was used. TCRdb re-analysed the multiplex PCR reads in MiXCR, keeping a single row per CDR3 protein. The sample holds 600,000 to 650,000 distinct CDR3 sequences, around 15% seen once. In making diagnoses, clinical symptoms, serum thyroxine and TRAb, thyroid ultrasound and orbital computed tomography were all used. Fresh peripheral blood, around 11 ml of it, supplied the PBMCs. Per germline, CDR1 ENHRY and CDR2 SYGVKD. The CDR3 has 13 residues. The V end lost 3 bases, the J end lost 6 bases, and 9 bases lay between the germline ends.

This receptor was taken from a woman aged 25 to 39 with Graves' hyperthyroidism. This chain uses TRBV10-3 with TRBJ1-5; D remains ambiguous. The material sequenced was blood. The CDR3 DNA reads as TGTGCCATCAGTGAATTTGTTCGTCAGCCCCAGCATTTT. This translates into CAISEFVRQPQHF.